Below are 24 T cell receptor beta chains sequenced from a single sample in a study of cytomegalovirus exposure and HLA in healthy donors (dated by TCRdb to between 2016 and 2019). To prepare the library, the immunoSEQ multiplex PCR assay was applied. TCRdb provides this immuneACCESS table in a form limited to in-frame rearrangements. Some clones are lacking; in checked studies, under half of them reflect an unresolved V gene, and why the rest are absent is not known. Across this sample there are more than 110,000 clones, with approximately 94% seen only once. Around 1.9% of the sample is taken by the ten largest. Specimen: PBMCs. Source of these receptors: a man aged 18 to 35 in good health and CMV-seropositive.

This clone is a singleton in its sample. V and J are TRBV5-1 and TRBJ2-2; D gene ambiguous. The CDR3 runs 15 residues. Germline V gene data show CDR1 as SGHRS and CDR2 as YFSETQ. Trimming left V 4 bases short and J 3 bases short, with 13 bases between. The CDR3 protein is CASSLGFEDTGELFF. In nucleotides, the CDR3 is TGCGCCAGCAGCCTGGGCTTCGAGGACACCGGGGAGCTGTTTTTT.

This clone was recorded only once. DNA of the CDR3: TGTGCCAGCGTCGGGACTAGTAATTCGGGTGAGCAGTTCTTC. Translated: CASVGTSNSGEQFF. The V and J genes are TRBV2 and TRBJ2-1; TRBD2 matches at 8 bases. Losses at the gene ends were 8 bases for V and 9 bases for J; bases not matched to a gene: 12. CDR1 and CDR2 from the germline V gene are SNHLY and FYNNEI. The CDR3 runs 14 residues.

CDR3 sequence: CATSPRPLGGEKLFF. The DNA of the CDR3 is TGTGCCACCAGCCCAAGACCCCTGGGAGGTGAAAAACTGTTTTTT. V usage is TRBV15 and J usage is TRBJ1-4, with no clear D. Germline V gives CDR1 LNHNV, CDR2 YYDKDF (reference sequence). V lost 5 bases and J lost 7, with 17 bases in between. This CDR3 contains 15 residues.

J is TRBJ2-1 and V is TRBV5-1; TRBD1 matches at 9 bases. V was pared by 4 bases and J by 6 bases, with 5 bases of the junction left unmatched. The CDR3 runs 14 residues. Looked up from germline, CDR1 is SGHRS and CDR2 is YFSETQ. The CDR3 loop reads CASSTDRGSNEQFF. The DNA of the CDR3 is TGCGCCAGCAGCACAGACAGGGGGAGCAATGAGCAGTTCTTC.

V gene TRBV13 combines with J gene TRBJ2-1; 10 bases align to TRBD2. This CDR3 is 15 amino acids long. After removal of 3 bases from V and 3 bases from J, the junction contained 2 bases not matched to a gene. Germline CDR1 and CDR2: PRHDT and FYEKMQ (reference sequence). The CDR3: CASSFTSGNYNEQFF. As DNA, the CDR3 is TGTGCCAGCAGCTTCACTAGCGGGAACTACAATGAGCAGTTCTTC.

This rearrangement joins TRBV29-1 to TRBJ1-3, with D possibly TRBD1 on 5 matching bases. The CDR3 covers 12 residues. Germline CDR1 SQVTM, CDR2 ANQGSEA. V lost 3 bases, J lost 7 bases, and 10 bases lay in between. CDR3 coding DNA: TGCAGCGTTGAGGCGGGGGATAACACCATATATTTT. Its translation: CSVEAGDNTIYF.

The chain combines TRBV28 with TRBJ2-2; 8 bases align to TRBD2. CDR1 and CDR2 from the germline V gene are MDHEN and SYDVKM. This CDR3 region has 16 residues. With 6 bases clipped from V and 6 bases from J, the junction kept 12 bases outside the gene matches. CDR3: CASRPWGLVAPGELFF. CDR3 coding DNA: TGTGCCAGCAGGCCCTGGGGACTAGTTGCTCCCGGGGAGCTGTTTTTT.

The chain recombines TRBV6-6 with TRBJ2-1, with 7 bases fitting TRBD2. The J segment lost 6 bases and the V segment lost 5 bases, leaving 7 bases of the junction unmatched. Per germline, CDR1 MNHNY and CDR2 SVGAGI (reference sequence). The CDR3 spans 14 residues. Written as DNA, the CDR3 is TGTGCCAGCAGTCCCCCTGGCGGGAGCAATGAGCAGTTCTTC. Translated, it gives CASSPPGGSNEQFF.

V and J are TRBV5-1 and TRBJ2-5; possible D gene TRBD2, 5 bases. This CDR3 comprises 13 residues. Germline V gene data show CDR1 as SGHRS and CDR2 as YFSETQ. V was cut by 1 base and J by 2 bases, with 6 bases left in between. CDR3 in amino acids: CASSLWEQETQYF. In nucleotides, the CDR3 is TGCGCCAGCAGCTTGTGGGAGCAAGAGACCCAGTACTTC.

V gene TRBV28 combines with J gene TRBJ2-3, with D possibly TRBD2 on 5 matching bases. Germline CDR1 reads MDHEN; CDR2 reads SYDVKM. The CDR3 totals 15 residues. Trimming took off 6 bases at V and 3 bases at J, with 16 bases between the two ends. CDR3 region: CASSENVRGTDTQYF. In DNA, the CDR3 is TGTGCCAGCAGCGAAAATGTCCGGGGTACAGATACGCAGTATTTT.

The chain has TRBV2 and TRBJ2-3; 7 bases map to TRBD2. V lost 3 bases to trimming and J lost 3 bases; unmatched junction nucleotides: 9. Germline CDR1 is SNHLY and CDR2 is FYNNEI. The CDR3 totals 16 residues. CDR3 amino acids: CASSEVRAGSTDTQYF. CDR3 nucleotides: TGTGCCAGCAGTGAGGTGCGAGCGGGAAGTACAGATACGCAGTATTTT.

The V gene is TRBV5-5, the J gene TRBJ2-7, with D perhaps TRBD2 (7 bases). Germline CDR1 is SGHKS and CDR2 is YYEKEE (reference sequence). Trimming pared 2 bases from V and 3 bases from J, leaving 21 bases between. This CDR3 is built from 17 residues. In DNA form, the CDR3 reads TGTGCCAGCAGCTTAAGGAGGGGAGGGGGATACGGCTACGAGCAGTACTTC. Amino acid sequence: CASSLRRGGGYGYEQYF.

The count of this clone is one. V usage is TRBV7-3 and J usage is TRBJ2-1; D remains ambiguous. With 5 bases removed from V and 0 bases from J, the gap between germline ends came to 20 bases. The CDR3 is 18 residues long. CDR1 SGHTA and CDR2 FQGTGA come from the germline V gene. The CDR3 reads CASSGGVSSQSSYNEQFF. The DNA for the CDR3 is TGTGCCAGCAGCGGCGGTGTGTCTTCCCAGAGCTCCTACAATGAGCAGTTCTTC.

V gene TRBV2 combines with J gene TRBJ2-7; no clear D. Germline CDR1 SNHLY, CDR2 FYNNEI. V was clipped by 1 base and J by 2 bases, with 3 bases between them. The CDR3 contains 12 residues. The chain's CDR3 is CASSEDTYEQYF. The DNA for the CDR3 is TGTGCCAGCAGTGAAGATACCTACGAGCAGTACTTC.

This sequence joins TRBV28 and TRBJ1-1; 10 bases align to TRBD1. The CDR3 is 15 residues long. V lost 5 bases to trimming and J lost 2 bases; unmatched junction nucleotides: 5. Germline lookup yields CDR1 MDHEN and CDR2 SYDVKM. The DNA for the CDR3 is TGTGCCAGCAGTCCGGACAGGGGGTTCAACACTGAAGCTTTCTTT. It specifies CASSPDRGFNTEAFF.

In this sample, this clone turned up a few times. The V call is TRBV29-1, the J call TRBJ2-7, with TRBD2 matching 13 bases. Germline CDR1 is SQVTM and CDR2 is ANQGSEA. The CDR3 sequence is 13 residues long. The junction had 5 bases not matched to a gene; V was cut back by 7 bases and J by 5 bases. CDR3 protein: CSGRTSGSDEQYF. CDR3 bases: TGCAGCGGCCGGACTAGCGGGAGTGACGAGCAGTACTTC.

This chain connects TRBV5-4 to TRBJ2-7; D gene ambiguous. The length of the CDR3 is 15 residues. V was pared by 7 bases and J by 6 bases, with 23 bases between. Germline lookup yields CDR1 SGHNT and CDR2 YYREEE (reference sequence). The CDR3 nucleotides are TGTGCCAGCTCCCGTCTTAGCCAGACCCAAAGCGAGCAGTACTTC. As protein: CASSRLSQTQSEQYF.

The V gene is TRBV2, the J gene TRBJ2-2; a possible D gene is TRBD1 (6 bases). The CDR3 has 14 amino acids. V lost 6 bases, J lost 1 base, and 9 bases lay in between. Germline V gene lookup returns CDR1 SNHLY and CDR2 FYNNEI. The CDR3 sequence is CASRVDRNTGELFF. The DNA of the CDR3 is TGTGCCAGCAGGGTGGACAGGAACACCGGGGAGCTGTTTTTT.

The chain couples TRBV2 to TRBJ1-1, with D possibly TRBD1 on 6 matching bases. Per the germline V gene, CDR1 is SNHLY and CDR2 is FYNNEI. The CDR3 runs 15 residues. V was clipped by 3 bases and J by 1 base, with 12 bases between them. The CDR3 reads CASSEGRGANTEAFF. CDR3 coding DNA: TGTGCCAGCAGTGAGGGGAGGGGGGCGAACACTGAAGCTTTCTTT.

The V and J genes are TRBV5-3 and TRBJ1-4, with D perhaps TRBD1 (5 bases). TRBV5-3 is placed among ORFs of uncertain function. CDR3 length: 15 amino acids. Trimming took off 4 bases at V and 2 bases at J, with 12 bases between the two ends. The DNA of the CDR3 is TGTGCCAGAAGCGCAAGGCGGGGGACTAATGAAAAACTGTTTTTT. This gives the protein CARSARRGTNEKLFF.

The chain employs TRBV6-1 and TRBJ1-2; TRBD1 agrees at 8 bases. CDR1 is MNHNS and CDR2 is SASEGT in the germline V gene. The ends lost 0 bases at V and 3 bases at J; junction bases unmatched: 9. This CDR3 comprises 17 residues. The CDR3 DNA reads as TGTGCCAGCAGTGAAGCCTCCTGGACAGGGCCATACTATGGCTACACCTTC. Residues: CASSEASWTGPYYGYTF.

The rearrangement uses TRBV19 and TRBJ2-7, with D uncertain. The CDR3 consists of 14 residues. The germline CDR1 and CDR2 sequences are LNHDA and SQIVND (reference sequence). The V end lost 1 base, the J end lost 5 bases, and 12 bases lay between the germline ends. Written as DNA, the CDR3 is TGTGCCAGTAGTATAGGCCTTTTCTACGACGAGCAGTACTTC. It codes for CASSIGLFYDEQYF.

V gene TRBV4-2 combines with J gene TRBJ2-7; a weak D match, TRBD2 (6 bases). V lost 2 bases to trimming and J lost 3 bases, with 20 bases between them. Germline V gives CDR1 LGHNA, CDR2 YNFKEQ. The CDR3 has 17 amino acids. As DNA, the CDR3 is TGTGCCAGCAGCCAATTCTTGGCGGGAACCCTCCTCTACGAGCAGTACTTC. Amino acid sequence: CASSQFLAGTLLYEQYF.

The chain carries TRBV7-3 and TRBJ2-7; 11 bases are a match to TRBD2. In germline, CDR1 is SGHTA, CDR2 FQGTGA. This CDR3 has 20 amino acids. Losses at the gene ends were 2 bases for V and 0 bases for J; bases not matched to a gene: 15. CDR3 DNA: TGTGCCAGCAGCTTAGTACGTCGCCCGGGACTAGCGGCCTACTCCTACGAGCAGTACTTC. This codes for CASSLVRRPGLAAYSYEQYF.